This entry describes one T cell receptor beta chain. Some clones are missing from TCRdb's copy, which holds only in-frame ones; the method was immunoSEQ multiplex PCR. The sample lists more than 60,000 clones, 75% to 90% occurring once. The sample originates from a study of blood T cell repertoires in COVID-19. Study-level information: Researchers got acute and convalescent COVID-19 samples from the United States, Italy and Spain. PBMCs, B-cell-depleted T cells, or T cells were the source of the cDNA or gDNA that made up the material.

The CDR3 contains 15 residues. V was pared by 4 bases and J by 0 bases, with 4 bases of the junction left unmatched. Germline CDR1 SGHRS, CDR2 YFSETQ. This clonotype was sampled from a man older than 75 with COVID-19, enrolled during active disease. Sequencing was performed on peripheral blood. The rearrangement links TRBV5-1 to TRBJ2-5, with TRBD1 matching 9 bases. In nucleotides, the CDR3 is TGCGCCAGCAGCACCGGGACAGGGAACCAAGAGACCCAGTACTTC. Amino acids: CASSTGTGNQETQYF.